This paragraph reports one T cell receptor beta chain. This specimen belongs to a study of shared clonotypes between healthy human individuals. Overall study context: Donors were a couple of women and three men aged 18 to 49.

The deep-level immunoSEQ assay was used. Repertoires were generated with immunoSEQ multiplex PCR, while TCRdb's copy carries only in-frame clones and drops some. The data contain over 300,000 clones, around 87% of them singletons. The sequencing sample was made of memory CD8+ T cells sorted from blood. The subset was: CD45RO+ cells pooled with CCR7-negative TemRA cells. The clonotype was recovered from a man younger than 30 in good health.

CDR3: CASSVRAGARNEQYF. The CDR3 nucleotides read TGTGCCAGCAGCGTAAGGGCGGGGGCCCGCAACGAGCAGTACTTC. V usage is TRBV9 and J usage is TRBJ2-7; tentative D call: TRBD2 (7 bases). With 1 base removed from V and 5 bases from J, the gap between germline ends came to 16 bases. The CDR3 has 15 residues. The germline gives CDR1 SGDLS, CDR2 YYNGEE.